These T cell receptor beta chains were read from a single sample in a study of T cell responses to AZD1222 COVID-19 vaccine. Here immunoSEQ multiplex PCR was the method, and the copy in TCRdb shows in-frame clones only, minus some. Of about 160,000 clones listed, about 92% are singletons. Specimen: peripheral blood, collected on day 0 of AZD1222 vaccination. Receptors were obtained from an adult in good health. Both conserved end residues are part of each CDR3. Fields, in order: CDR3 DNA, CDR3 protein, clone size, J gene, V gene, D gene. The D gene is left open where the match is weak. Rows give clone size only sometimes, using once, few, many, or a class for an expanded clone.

cdr3_nt: TGTGCCAGCAGTGATCTACTAGCGGGGGGTAGTGGCACAGATACGCAGTATTTT; cdr3_aa: CASSDLLAGGSGTDTQYF; clone_size: -; j_call: TRBJ2-3; v_call: TRBV2; d_call: TRBD2
cdr3_nt: TGTGCCAGCTCACCGACCAGTTTAAACTATGGCTACACCTTC; cdr3_aa: CASSPTSLNYGYTF; clone_size: -; j_call: TRBJ1-2; v_call: TRBV18; d_call: -
cdr3_nt: TGTGCCGCGGGGGTCGATCAGCCCCAGCATTTT; cdr3_aa: CAAGVDQPQHF; clone_size: once; j_call: TRBJ1-5; v_call: TRBV7-9; d_call: -
cdr3_nt: TGTGCCAGCAGCCCTCTCGTGCCTAGCGGACTTACAGATACGCAGTATTTT; cdr3_aa: CASSPLVPSGLTDTQYF; clone_size: -; j_call: TRBJ2-3; v_call: TRBV28; d_call: TRBD2
cdr3_nt: TGTGCCAGCAGCTTAGCTGGGACCGACAACACTGAAGCTTTCTTT; cdr3_aa: CASSLAGTDNTEAFF; clone_size: -; j_call: TRBJ1-1; v_call: TRBV7-2; d_call: -
cdr3_nt: TGTGCCAGCAGCTCGGGACAGGGGCCGCCCCAGCATTTT; cdr3_aa: CASSSGQGPPQHF; clone_size: -; j_call: TRBJ1-5; v_call: TRBV28; d_call: TRBD1
cdr3_nt: TGCGCCAGCAGCTTGGGGGTACGGGAGAATAGCAATCAGCCCCAGCATTTT; cdr3_aa: CASSLGVRENSNQPQHF; clone_size: -; j_call: TRBJ1-5; v_call: TRBV5-1; d_call: -
cdr3_nt: TGTGCCAGCAGAACCGGGAACACTGAAGCTTTCTTT; cdr3_aa: CASRTGNTEAFF; clone_size: -; j_call: TRBJ1-1; v_call: TRBV6-6; d_call: -
cdr3_nt: TGTGCCAGCAGCTGGACAGGGAGAAACCTCGGCGAGCAGTACTTC; cdr3_aa: CASSWTGRNLGEQYF; clone_size: -; j_call: TRBJ2-7; v_call: TRBV6-2/TRBV6-3; d_call: TRBD1
cdr3_nt: TGTGCCAGCAGCTTACGAGGGGTACTAGCCAAAAACATTCAGTACTTC; cdr3_aa: CASSLRGVLAKNIQYF; clone_size: -; j_call: TRBJ2-4; v_call: TRBV7-2; d_call: -
cdr3_nt: TGCGCCAGCAGCTTGGCCGTGGGGGGAGGTGGCTACACCTTC; cdr3_aa: CASSLAVGGGGYTF; clone_size: -; j_call: TRBJ1-2; v_call: TRBV5-1; d_call: -
cdr3_nt: TGTGCCAGCAGTGAACCCCCAGGCCGCGGGGACGAGACCCAGTACTTC; cdr3_aa: CASSEPPGRGDETQYF; clone_size: few; j_call: TRBJ2-5; v_call: TRBV25-1; d_call: -
cdr3_nt: TGTGCCAGCAGCTTAGAATTGTATGGCTACACCTTC; cdr3_aa: CASSLELYGYTF; clone_size: -; j_call: TRBJ1-2; v_call: TRBV7-9; d_call: -
cdr3_nt: TGTGCCAGCAGTGAAGCTTTTGCGGAATACAATGAGCAGTTCTTC; cdr3_aa: CASSEAFAEYNEQFF; clone_size: -; j_call: TRBJ2-1; v_call: TRBV2; d_call: -
cdr3_nt: TGTGCCAGCAGTGAAGCGAAGGGGGGCACAGATACGCAGTATTTT; cdr3_aa: CASSEAKGGTDTQYF; clone_size: few; j_call: TRBJ2-3; v_call: TRBV6-1; d_call: -
cdr3_nt: TGCGCCAGCAGCCAAGAAGCCTCCGGTTGGGACTATGGCTACACCTTC; cdr3_aa: CASSQEASGWDYGYTF; clone_size: -; j_call: TRBJ1-2; v_call: TRBV4-3; d_call: -
cdr3_nt: TGTGCCAGCAGCCAGGAGATGACAGGGAGTTCTGGAAACACCATATATTTT; cdr3_aa: CASSQEMTGSSGNTIYF; clone_size: -; j_call: TRBJ1-3; v_call: TRBV4-2; d_call: TRBD1
cdr3_nt: TGTGCCAGCACCTGGGAGGGCGGCTATGGCTACACCTTC; cdr3_aa: CASTWEGGYGYTF; clone_size: -; j_call: TRBJ1-2; v_call: TRBV12-3/TRBV12-4; d_call: -
cdr3_nt: TGCGCCAGCAGCACCGGACTGGCTGCCAAAAACATTCAGTACTTC; cdr3_aa: CASSTGLAAKNIQYF; clone_size: -; j_call: TRBJ2-4; v_call: TRBV5-1; d_call: -
cdr3_nt: TGCGCCAGCAGCTTGGCCGGGAACAGGGGGCAGTGGGGAGAGACCCAGTACTTC; cdr3_aa: CASSLAGNRGQWGETQYF; clone_size: -; j_call: TRBJ2-5; v_call: TRBV5-1; d_call: TRBD1